This T cell receptor (beta chain) was identified during a study of CD8 T cells in Susac syndrome. Reverse transcription of about 0.5 to 1 ug RNA used random hexamers. TCRdb passed the immunoSEQ multiplex PCR reads through MiXCR, listing each CDR3 protein once. The table lists fewer than 250,000 distinct CDR3 sequences, 93% of them singletons, with approximately 0.1% in the top ten. This CDR3 contains 12 residues. Per the germline V gene, CDR1 is SGHTA and CDR2 is FQGNSA. Trimming stripped 6 bases from V and 6 bases from J, with 10 bases between. CD8+ and CD4+ T cells circulating in blood were sequenced for TCR beta.

This chain joins TRBV7-2 and TRBJ2-3; perhaps TRBD2 as D (5 bases). The sequenced sample consisted of CD4+ T cells from PBMCs. This sequence originates from a human donor in good health. CDR3: CASSFPGDTQYF. For the CDR3, the DNA is TGTGCCAGCAGTTTCCCGGGGGATACGCAGTATTTT.